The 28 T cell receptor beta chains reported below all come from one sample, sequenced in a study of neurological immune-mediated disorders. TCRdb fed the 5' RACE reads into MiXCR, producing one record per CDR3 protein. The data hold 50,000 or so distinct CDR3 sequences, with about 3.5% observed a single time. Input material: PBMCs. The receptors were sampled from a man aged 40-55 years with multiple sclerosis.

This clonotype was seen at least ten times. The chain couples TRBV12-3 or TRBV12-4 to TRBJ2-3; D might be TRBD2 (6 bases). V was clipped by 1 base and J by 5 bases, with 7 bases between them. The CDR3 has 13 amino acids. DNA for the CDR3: TGTGCCAGCAGTTTAGAGCGGGTAGATACGCAGTATTTT. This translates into CASSLERVDTQYF.

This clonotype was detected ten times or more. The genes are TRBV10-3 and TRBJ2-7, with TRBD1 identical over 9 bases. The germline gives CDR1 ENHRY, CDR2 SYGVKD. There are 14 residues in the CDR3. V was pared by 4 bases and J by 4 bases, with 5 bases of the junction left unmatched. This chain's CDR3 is CAISGGTGTYEQYF. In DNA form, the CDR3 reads TGTGCCATCAGTGGAGGGACAGGGACTTACGAGCAGTACTTC.

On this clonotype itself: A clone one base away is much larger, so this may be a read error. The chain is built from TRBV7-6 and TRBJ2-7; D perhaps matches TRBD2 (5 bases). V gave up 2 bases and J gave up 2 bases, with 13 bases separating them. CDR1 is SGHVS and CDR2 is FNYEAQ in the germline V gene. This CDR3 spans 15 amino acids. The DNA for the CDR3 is TGTGCCAGCAGCTTAACCCGGGAAAGTCCCTACGAGCAGTACTTC. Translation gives CASSLTRESPYEQYF.

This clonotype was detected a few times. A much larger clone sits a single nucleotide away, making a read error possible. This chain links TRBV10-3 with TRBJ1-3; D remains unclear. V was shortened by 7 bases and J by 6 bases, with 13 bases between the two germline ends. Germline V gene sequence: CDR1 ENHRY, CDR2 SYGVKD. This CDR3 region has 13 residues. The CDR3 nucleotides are TGTGCCATCACCCCGGCCCAGGCAAACACCATATATTTT. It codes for CAITPAQANTIYF.

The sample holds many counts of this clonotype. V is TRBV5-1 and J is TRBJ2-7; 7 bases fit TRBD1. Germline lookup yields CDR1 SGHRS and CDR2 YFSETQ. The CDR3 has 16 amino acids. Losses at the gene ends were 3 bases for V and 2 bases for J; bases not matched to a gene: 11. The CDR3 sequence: CASSSIGGRGTYEQYF. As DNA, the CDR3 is TGCGCCAGCAGCTCGATAGGGGGCAGGGGAACCTACGAGCAGTACTTC.

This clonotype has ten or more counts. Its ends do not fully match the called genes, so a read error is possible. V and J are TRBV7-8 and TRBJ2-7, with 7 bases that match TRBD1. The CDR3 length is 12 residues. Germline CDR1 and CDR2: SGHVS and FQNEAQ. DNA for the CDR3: TGTGCCAGCAGCTTATTGTCGGGACAGCCTGACTTC. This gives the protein CASSLLSGQPDF.

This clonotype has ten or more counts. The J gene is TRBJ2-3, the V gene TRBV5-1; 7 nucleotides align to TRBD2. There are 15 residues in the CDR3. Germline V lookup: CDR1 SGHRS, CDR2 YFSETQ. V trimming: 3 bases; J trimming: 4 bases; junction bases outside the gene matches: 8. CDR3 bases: TGCGCCAGCAGCTCGACCACTAGCGTGGCAGATACGCAGTATTTT. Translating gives CASSSTTSVADTQYF.

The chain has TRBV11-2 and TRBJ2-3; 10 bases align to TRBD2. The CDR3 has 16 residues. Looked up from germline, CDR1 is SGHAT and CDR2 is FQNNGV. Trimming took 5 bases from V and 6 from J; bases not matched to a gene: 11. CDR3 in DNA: TGTGCCAGCAGCCTAGCAGGAGCGGGGGGGCGTGATACGCAGTATTTT. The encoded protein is CASSLAGAGGRDTQYF. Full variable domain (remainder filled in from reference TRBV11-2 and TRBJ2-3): EAGVAQSPRYKIIEKRQSVAFWCNPISGHATLYWYQQILGQGPKLLIQFQNNGVVDDSQLPKDRFSAERLKGVDSTLKIQPAKLEDSAVYLCASSLAGAGGRDTQYFGPGTRLTVL.

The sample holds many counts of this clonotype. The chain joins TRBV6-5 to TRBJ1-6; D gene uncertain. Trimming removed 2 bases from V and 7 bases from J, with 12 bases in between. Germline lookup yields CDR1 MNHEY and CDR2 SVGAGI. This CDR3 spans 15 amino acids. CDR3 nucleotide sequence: TGTGCCAGCAGTTACCAAGGACGGGCAAATTCACCCCTCCACTTT. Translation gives CASSYQGRANSPLHF.

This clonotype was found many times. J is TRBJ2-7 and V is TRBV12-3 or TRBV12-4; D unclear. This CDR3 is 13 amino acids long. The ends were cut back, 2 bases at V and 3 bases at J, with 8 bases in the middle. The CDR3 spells CASSLRADYEQYF. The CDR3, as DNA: TGTGCCAGCAGTTTAAGGGCGGACTACGAGCAGTACTTC.

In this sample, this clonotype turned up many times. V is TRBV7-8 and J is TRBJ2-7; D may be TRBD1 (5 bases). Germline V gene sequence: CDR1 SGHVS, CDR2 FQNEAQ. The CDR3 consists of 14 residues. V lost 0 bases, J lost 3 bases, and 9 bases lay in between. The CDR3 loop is CASSLATDSYEQYF. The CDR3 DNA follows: TGTGCCAGCAGCTTAGCGACCGACAGCTACGAGCAGTACTTC. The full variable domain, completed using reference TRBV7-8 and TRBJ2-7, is GAGVSQSPRYKVAKRGQDVALRCDPISGHVSLFWYQQALGQGPEFLTYFQNEAQLDKSGLPSDRFFAERPEGSVSTLKIQRTQQEDSAVYLCASSLATDSYEQYFGPGTRLTVT.

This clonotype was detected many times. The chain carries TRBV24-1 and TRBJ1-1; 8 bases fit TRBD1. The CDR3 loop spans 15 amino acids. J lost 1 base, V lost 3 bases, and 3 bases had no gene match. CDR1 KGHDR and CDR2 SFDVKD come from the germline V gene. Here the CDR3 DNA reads TGTGCCACCAGTGATCCTGGGACAGGGAACACTGAAGCTTTCTTT. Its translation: CATSDPGTGNTEAFF.

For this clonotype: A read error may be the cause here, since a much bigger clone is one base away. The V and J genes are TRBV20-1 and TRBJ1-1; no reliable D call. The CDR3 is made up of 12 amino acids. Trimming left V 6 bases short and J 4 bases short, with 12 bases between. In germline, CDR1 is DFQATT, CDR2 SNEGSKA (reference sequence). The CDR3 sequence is CSAIQRVTEAFF. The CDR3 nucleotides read TGCAGTGCCATACAACGGGTCACTGAAGCTTTCTTT.

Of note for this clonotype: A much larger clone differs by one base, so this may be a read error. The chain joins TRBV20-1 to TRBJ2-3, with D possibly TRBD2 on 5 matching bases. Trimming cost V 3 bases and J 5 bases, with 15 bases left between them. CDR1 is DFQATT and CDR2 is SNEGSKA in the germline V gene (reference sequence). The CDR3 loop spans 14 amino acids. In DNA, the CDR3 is TGCAGTGCTAGCTCACTAGTGGGGAAAGATACGCAGTATTTT. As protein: CSASSLVGKDTQYF.

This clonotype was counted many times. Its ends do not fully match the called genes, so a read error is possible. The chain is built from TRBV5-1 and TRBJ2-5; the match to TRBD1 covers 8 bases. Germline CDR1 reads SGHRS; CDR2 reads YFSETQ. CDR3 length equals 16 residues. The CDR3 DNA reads TGCGCCAGCAGATTGGACAGGGATTGGTTTTGGGAGACCCAGTACTTC. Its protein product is CASRLDRDWFWETQYF.

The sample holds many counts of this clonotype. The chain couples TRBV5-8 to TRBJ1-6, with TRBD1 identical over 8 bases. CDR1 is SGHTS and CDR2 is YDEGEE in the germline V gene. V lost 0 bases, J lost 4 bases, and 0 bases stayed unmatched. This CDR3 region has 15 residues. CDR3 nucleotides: TGTGCCAGCAGCTTGGACAGGGGGTATAATTCACCCCTCCACTTT. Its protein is CASSLDRGYNSPLHF.

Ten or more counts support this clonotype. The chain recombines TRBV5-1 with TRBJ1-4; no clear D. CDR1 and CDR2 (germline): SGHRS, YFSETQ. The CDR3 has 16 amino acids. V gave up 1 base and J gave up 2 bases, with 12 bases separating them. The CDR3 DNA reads TGCGCCAGCAGCTTGAGTCCCCCCGAGACTAATGAAAAACTGTTTTTT. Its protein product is CASSLSPPETNEKLFF.

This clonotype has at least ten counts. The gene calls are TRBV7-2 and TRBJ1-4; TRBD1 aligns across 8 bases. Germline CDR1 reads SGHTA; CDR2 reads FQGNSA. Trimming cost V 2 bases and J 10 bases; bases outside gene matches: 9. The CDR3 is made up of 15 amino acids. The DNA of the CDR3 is TGTGCCAGCAGCTTATACCAGGGGGCGATGGGAAAACTGTTTTTT. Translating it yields CASSLYQGAMGKLFF.

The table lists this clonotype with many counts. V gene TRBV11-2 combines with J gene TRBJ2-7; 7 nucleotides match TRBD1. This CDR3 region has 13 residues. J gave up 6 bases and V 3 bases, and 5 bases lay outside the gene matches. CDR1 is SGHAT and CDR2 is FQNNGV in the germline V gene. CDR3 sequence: CASSLVEGAEQYF. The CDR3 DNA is TGTGCCAGCAGCTTGGTTGAGGGGGCCGAGCAGTACTTC.

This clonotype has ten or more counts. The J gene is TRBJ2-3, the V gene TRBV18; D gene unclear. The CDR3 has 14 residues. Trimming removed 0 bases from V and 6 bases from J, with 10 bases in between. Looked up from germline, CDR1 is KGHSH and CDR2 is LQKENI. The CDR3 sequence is CASSPPGTPDTQYF. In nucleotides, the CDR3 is TGTGCCAGCTCACCACCAGGCACGCCGGATACGCAGTATTTT.

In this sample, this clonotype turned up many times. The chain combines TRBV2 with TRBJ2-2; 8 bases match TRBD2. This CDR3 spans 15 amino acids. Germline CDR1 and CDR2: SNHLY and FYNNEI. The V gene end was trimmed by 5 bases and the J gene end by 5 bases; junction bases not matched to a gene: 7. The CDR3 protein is CASSYSGVRTGELFF. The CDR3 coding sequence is TGTGCCAGCAGTTATAGCGGGGTTCGGACCGGGGAGCTGTTTTTT.

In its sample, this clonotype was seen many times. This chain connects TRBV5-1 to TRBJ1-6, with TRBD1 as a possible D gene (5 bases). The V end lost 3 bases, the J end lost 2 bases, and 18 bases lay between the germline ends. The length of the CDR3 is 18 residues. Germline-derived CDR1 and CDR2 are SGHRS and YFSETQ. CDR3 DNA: TGCGCCAGCAGCTCAAAATCTGGGGACGGTACCTATAATTCACCCCTCCACTTT. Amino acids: CASSSKSGDGTYNSPLHF.

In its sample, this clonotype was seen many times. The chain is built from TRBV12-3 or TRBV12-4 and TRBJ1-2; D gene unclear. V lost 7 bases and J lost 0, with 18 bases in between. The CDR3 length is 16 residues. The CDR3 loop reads CASTLRQAPANYGYTF. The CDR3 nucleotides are TGTGCCAGCACCCTTCGTCAGGCCCCGGCTAACTATGGCTACACCTTC.

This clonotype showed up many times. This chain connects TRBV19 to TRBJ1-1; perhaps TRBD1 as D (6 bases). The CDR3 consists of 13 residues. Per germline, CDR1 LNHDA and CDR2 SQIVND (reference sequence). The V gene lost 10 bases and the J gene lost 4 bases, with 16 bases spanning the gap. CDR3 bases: TGTGCCACCTCGTGGGGGCCTGGCACTGAAGCTTTCTTT. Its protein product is CATSWGPGTEAFF.

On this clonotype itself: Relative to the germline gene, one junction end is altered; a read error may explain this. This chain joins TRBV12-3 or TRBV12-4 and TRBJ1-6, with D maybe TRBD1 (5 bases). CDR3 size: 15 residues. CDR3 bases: TGTGCCAGCAGTTTAGAAAGGGGAGCGAATTCACCCCTCAACTTT. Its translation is CASSLERGANSPLNF.

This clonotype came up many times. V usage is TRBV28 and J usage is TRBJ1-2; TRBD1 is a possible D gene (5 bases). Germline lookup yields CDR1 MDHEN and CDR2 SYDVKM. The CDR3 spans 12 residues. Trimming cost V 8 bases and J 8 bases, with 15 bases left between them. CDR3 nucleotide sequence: TGTGCCAGCTCAAGGGGTGAACTAGGCTACACCTTC. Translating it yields CASSRGELGYTF.

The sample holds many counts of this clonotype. CDR3 residues: CSATENTEAFF. CDR3 DNA: TGCAGCGCAACAGAGAACACTGAAGCTTTCTTT. The rearrangement links TRBV29-1 to TRBJ1-1; D is uncertain. Per germline, CDR1 SQVTM and CDR2 ANQGSEA. V lost 7 bases to trimming and J lost 1 base, with 7 bases between them. The CDR3 loop spans 11 amino acids. Full variable domain (rest looked up from reference TRBV29-1 and TRBJ1-1): SAVISQKPSRDICQRGTSLTIQCQVDSQVTMMFWYRQQPGQSLTLIATANQGSEATYESGFVIDKFPISRPNLTFSTLTVSNMSPEDSSIYLCSATENTEAFFGQGTRLTVV.

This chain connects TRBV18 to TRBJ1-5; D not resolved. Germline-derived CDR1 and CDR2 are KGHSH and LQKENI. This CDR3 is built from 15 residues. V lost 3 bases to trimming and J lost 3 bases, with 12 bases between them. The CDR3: CASSPRTDSNQPQHF. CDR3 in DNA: TGTGCCAGCTCACCCCGGACGGACTCCAATCAGCCCCAGCATTTT.